This TCR beta chain was recorded in a study of T-cell reconstitution after alpha-beta-depleted transplantation in children. This clonotype was counted many times. Antigen specificity is unknown. V shed 4 bases and J shed 7 bases, with 20 bases lying between them. The CDR3 sequence is 16 residues long. CDR1 and CDR2 from the germline V gene are SGHRS and YFSETQ. During its preparation, the TCRbeta library received unique molecular identifiers. TCRdb reprocessed the PCR reads with MiXCR, giving one entry per CDR3 protein. The sample includes some 150,000 distinct CDR3 sequences, around 9% seen only once; the top ten take 15% to 20%. Findings and caveats of the study: There were reportedly several hundred expanded graft clones from which alpha-beta T cells came about two months after transplant. From newly produced T cells came most of the T-cell counts and diversity one year after transplant. For some patients, TCRbeta diversity was high at day 60 because of recipient T cells and thymic progenitors that survived.

This TCR was recovered from a female patient younger than 10 who had a stem cell transplant for congenital amegakaryocytic thrombocytopenia, so the T cells may come from the graft donor. V gene TRBV5-1 combines with J gene TRBJ2-2, with D possibly being TRBD1 or TRBD2 (5 bases each). The sequencing here drew on PBMCs, mostly from graft donor cells, taken 180 days after TCRalphabeta/CD19-depleted stem cell transplant. The CDR3 loop reads CASSPGGGEGIGELFF. Here the CDR3 DNA reads TGCGCCAGCAGCCCCGGTGGTGGCGAGGGGATCGGGGAGCTGTTTTTT.